What follows are 30 T cell receptor beta chains derived from one specimen sequenced in a study of T cell changes during pregnancy in multiple sclerosis. The assay was immunoSEQ multiplex PCR, and TCRdb's table has in-frame clones only and misses some. The data hold some 44,000 clones, with about 87% observed a single time. The sequences come from CD4+ T cells from peripheral blood mononuclear cells, collected in the second trimester of pregnancy. These receptors all come from a female donor with multiple sclerosis, enrolled in a pregnancy study.

The chain has TRBV19 and TRBJ1-1; the match to TRBD1 covers 11 bases. The CDR3 has 14 residues. Losses at the gene ends were 7 bases for V and 6 bases for J; bases not matched to a gene: 7. Germline CDR1 and CDR2: LNHDA and SQIVND (reference sequence). The CDR3 nucleotides are TGTGCCAGTACCCCCGGGACAGGGGGGTCTGAAGCTTTCTTT. Protein product: CASTPGTGGSEAFF.

This chain joins TRBV10-3 and TRBJ2-2; D might be TRBD2 (5 bases). Deletions cut 0 bases from V and 5 bases from J, with 10 bases between. This CDR3 is 15 amino acids long. Per the germline V gene, CDR1 is ENHRY and CDR2 is SYGVKD. CDR3 sequence reads: CAISESRTWTGELFF. CDR3 nucleotide sequence: TGTGCCATCAGTGAGTCACGGACTTGGACCGGGGAGCTGTTTTTT.

CDR3 nucleotide sequence: TGTGCCAGCAGTTGGCGGGAGGGCCTCACCGAGCAGTACTTC. The encoded protein is CASSWREGLTEQYF. V is TRBV28 and J is TRBJ2-7; TRBD2 matches 9 bases. The germline V gene has CDR1 MDHEN and CDR2 SYDVKM. The CDR3 extends over 14 amino acids. The trim removed 4 bases at V and 6 bases at J, leaving 7 bases unmatched.

The CDR3 is CASSLAGGGVSSYEQYF. In DNA form, the CDR3 reads TGTGCCAGCAGCTTGGCGGGGGGCGGGGTAAGCTCCTACGAGCAGTACTTC. The rearrangement uses TRBV11-2 and TRBJ2-7; TRBD2 matches 8 bases. The junction had 10 bases not matched to a gene; V was cut back by 3 bases and J by 0 bases. The CDR3 has 17 residues. Looked up from germline, CDR1 is SGHAT and CDR2 is FQNNGV.

This chain links TRBV5-6 with TRBJ1-4; perhaps TRBD1 as D (5 bases). This CDR3 spans 15 amino acids. CDR1 SGHDT and CDR2 YYEEEE come from the germline V gene. V gave up 0 bases and J gave up 10 bases, with 16 bases separating them. The CDR3 loop reads CASSLAGQGVGKLFF. For the CDR3, the DNA is TGTGCCAGCAGCTTGGCCGGGCAGGGCGTTGGAAAACTGTTTTTT.

This chain connects TRBV29-1 to TRBJ2-1, with 9 bases aligning to TRBD2. CDR1 and CDR2 from the germline V gene are SQVTM and ANQGSEA. V trimming: 3 bases; J trimming: 0 bases; junction bases outside the gene matches: 6. The CDR3 has 16 amino acids. This CDR3 is CSVEREGLRSYNEQFF. The CDR3 DNA reads TGCAGCGTTGAGCGGGAGGGCCTACGCTCCTACAATGAGCAGTTCTTC.

The chain uses TRBV10-3 and TRBJ2-5, with D possibly matching TRBD1 (5 bases). In germline, CDR1 is ENHRY, CDR2 SYGVKD. V was pared by 8 bases and J by 2 bases, with 24 bases between. The CDR3 sequence is 17 residues long. CDR3 bases: TGTGCCATCTCAAGTAGGGGCCGACGGACCACTCAAGAGACCCAGTACTTC. This translates into CAISSRGRRTTQETQYF.

V and J are TRBV6-5 and TRBJ2-7, with D possibly being TRBD1 (7 bases). Germline CDR1 is MNHEY and CDR2 is SVGAGI. The CDR3 is made up of 16 amino acids. V lost 4 bases and J lost 0, with 16 bases in between. CDR3 DNA: TGTGCCAGCAGTTTCCTACAGGGGAGGAGCTCCTACGAGCAGTACTTC. Amino acid sequence: CASSFLQGRSSYEQYF.

The V call is TRBV5-8, the J call TRBJ2-3; the match to TRBD1 covers 8 bases. CDR3 length equals 15 residues. Trimming cost V 2 bases and J 3 bases; bases outside gene matches: 5. Germline V lookup: CDR1 SGHTS, CDR2 YDEGEE. CDR3 in amino acids: CASSLPTGETDTQYF. Written as DNA, the CDR3 is TGTGCCAGCAGCTTACCGACAGGGGAAACAGATACGCAGTATTTT.

This chain uses TRBV4-2 with TRBJ2-1, with 11 bases matching TRBD2. Losses at the gene ends were 1 base for V and 3 bases for J; bases not matched to a gene: 5. This CDR3 comprises 17 residues. CDR1 LGHNA and CDR2 YNFKEQ come from the germline V gene. CDR3 residues: CASSQGASGRIYNEQFF. CDR3 coding DNA: TGTGCCAGCAGCCAAGGGGCTAGCGGGAGGATCTACAATGAGCAGTTCTTC.

CDR3 amino acids: CASSATGGPSYEQYF. The CDR3 DNA is TGTGCCAGCAGCGCTACAGGGGGCCCTTCCTACGAGCAGTACTTC. The chain employs TRBV7-2 and TRBJ2-7, with TRBD1 matching over 9 bases. Trimming took 5 bases from V and 1 from J; bases not matched to a gene: 6. Per germline, CDR1 SGHTA and CDR2 FQGNSA. There are 15 residues in the CDR3.

The chain combines TRBV5-1 with TRBJ2-1; 9 bases line up with TRBD2. Germline-derived CDR1 and CDR2 are SGHRS and YFSETQ. V lost 2 bases and J lost 1; bases outside the gene matches: 4. This CDR3 is built from 16 residues. CDR3 sequence reads: CASSFILAGSYNEQFF. Written as DNA, the CDR3 is TGCGCCAGCAGCTTCATACTAGCGGGTTCCTACAATGAGCAGTTCTTC.

This rearrangement joins TRBV11-2 to TRBJ2-1; D ambiguous. V lost 1 base, J lost 0 bases, and 7 bases lay in between. Germline V gives CDR1 SGHAT, CDR2 FQNNGV. The CDR3 consists of 15 residues. CDR3 nucleotides: TGTGCCAGCAGCTTAGCGGTAAACTCCTACAATGAGCAGTTCTTC. Translated: CASSLAVNSYNEQFF.

V gene TRBV28 combines with J gene TRBJ2-3; 8 positions agree with TRBD1. The trim removed 8 bases at V and 2 bases at J, leaving 12 bases unmatched. Germline V gene data show CDR1 as MDHEN and CDR2 as SYDVKM. The CDR3 is 16 amino acids. CDR3 nucleotides: TGTGCCAGCCGCTTGACAGGGGCCTATACCACAGATACGCAGTATTTT. Protein: CASRLTGAYTTDTQYF. Drawing the rest from reference TRBV28 and TRBJ2-3, the complete variable domain is DVKVTQSSRYLVKRTGEKVFLECVQDMDHENMFWYRQDPGLGLRLIYFSYDVKMKEKGDIPEGYSVSREKKERFSLILESASTNQTSMYLCASRLTGAYTTDTQYFGPGTRLTVL.

The CDR3 region is CASNEAGGRSTEAFF. As DNA, the CDR3 is TGTGCCAGCAATGAGGCAGGGGGTCGGAGCACTGAAGCTTTCTTT. The rearrangement uses TRBV6-6 and TRBJ1-1; TRBD1 aligns across 7 bases. CDR3 length: 15 amino acids. Unmatched junction bases numbered 12, after V lost 7 bases and J lost 4 bases. CDR1 is MNHNY and CDR2 is SVGAGI in the germline V gene (reference sequence).

The V call is TRBV10-3, the J call TRBJ1-5, with unresolved D. In germline, CDR1 is ENHRY, CDR2 SYGVKD. V was clipped by 3 bases and J by 9 bases, with 15 bases between them. The CDR3 totals 14 residues. The CDR3 region has the DNA TGTGCCATCAGTGAACTCCAGGATTCGTCGCCCCAGCATTTT. Translating it yields CAISELQDSSPQHF.

The V and J genes are TRBV30 and TRBJ2-1, with 8 bases aligning to TRBD1. From germline, CDR1 is GTSNPN and CDR2 SVGIG (reference sequence). With V trimmed by 2 bases and J by 4 bases, 13 bases remained unmatched. The length of the CDR3 is 17 residues. The CDR3 sequence is CAWSQGAIVSTYNEQFF. The CDR3 DNA follows: TGTGCCTGGAGTCAGGGGGCTATCGTATCGACATACAATGAGCAGTTCTTC.

J is TRBJ2-1 and V is TRBV28, with 8 positions matching TRBD1. The CDR3 length is 16 residues. Germline V CDR1 and CDR2: MDHEN, SYDVKM. J gave up 2 bases and V 6 bases, and 9 bases lay outside the gene matches. CDR3 in DNA: TGTGCCAGCAGCATCAGGACAGGGTCGCCCTACAATGAGCAGTTCTTC. Amino acid sequence: CASSIRTGSPYNEQFF.

The chain has TRBV21-1 and TRBJ2-5; the D call in the table, TRBD1, was not verified against the DNA. TRBV21-1 is noted as a pseudogene. This CDR3 spans 18 amino acids. Written as DNA, the CDR3 is TGTGCCAGCAGCAAATCGGCGGGGCAGGGGGCGCTCCAAGAGACCCAGTACTTC. It specifies CASSKSAGQGALQETQYF.

This rearrangement joins TRBV7-2 to TRBJ2-7; perhaps TRBD1 as D (6 bases). CDR3 length equals 15 residues. CDR1 is SGHTA, CDR2 FQGNSA, per germline. Trimming cost V 1 base and J 7 bases, with 17 bases left between them. This CDR3 is CASSLVGGPFREQYF. In nucleotides, the CDR3 is TGTGCCAGCAGCTTAGTTGGGGGCCCCTTTCGGGAGCAGTACTTC.

The V gene is TRBV9, the J gene TRBJ2-1; D is perhaps TRBD2 (7 bases). V was clipped by 0 bases and J by 6 bases, with 16 bases between them. In germline, CDR1 is SGDLS, CDR2 YYNGEE. The CDR3 has 16 residues. The CDR3 reads CASSVELQGTTNEQFF. CDR3 bases: TGTGCCAGCAGCGTAGAGTTGCAGGGGACTACCAATGAGCAGTTCTTC.

This sequence joins TRBV28 and TRBJ2-5, with TRBD2 matching over 7 bases. The junction had 11 bases not matched to a gene; V was cut back by 8 bases and J by 5 bases. Germline assignment: CDR1 MDHEN and CDR2 SYDVKM. This CDR3 contains 14 residues. Here the CDR3 reads CASVAGPGVETQYF. In nucleotides, the CDR3 is TGTGCCAGCGTAGCGGGTCCTGGGGTGGAGACCCAGTACTTC.

This clone appeared once. J is TRBJ2-7 and V is TRBV21-1; the D segment call TRBD1 is taken from the table without a DNA check. TRBV21-1 is a documented pseudogene. The CDR3 runs to 14 residues. The CDR3 spells CASSTRQGDYEQYF. The CDR3 DNA sequence: TGTGCCAGCAGCACACGACAGGGTGACTACGAGCAGTACTTC.

This sequence joins TRBV27 and TRBJ2-7, with TRBD1 identical over 9 bases. V was pared by 8 bases and J by 5 bases, with 16 bases of the junction left unmatched. Germline V gene data show CDR1 as MNHEY and CDR2 as SMNVEV (reference sequence). The CDR3 runs 16 residues. The CDR3 region is CASHTVRGTGINEQYF. In DNA form, the CDR3 reads TGTGCCAGCCATACGGTCAGAGGGACAGGGATTAACGAGCAGTACTTC.

This clone was counted a few times. The chain's CDR3 is CAWSPGTGLGNQPQHF. CDR3 coding DNA: TGTGCCTGGAGTCCCGGGACAGGGTTAGGCAATCAGCCCCAGCATTTT. The V call is TRBV30, the J call TRBJ1-5, with TRBD1 matching 9 bases. With 2 bases clipped from V and 2 bases from J, the junction kept 7 bases outside the gene matches. The CDR3 loop spans 16 amino acids. CDR1 GTSNPN and CDR2 SVGIG come from the germline V gene (reference sequence).

This clone turned up a few times. V and J are TRBV5-4 and TRBJ2-3; TRBD2 is a possible D gene (6 bases). CDR1 is SGHNT, CDR2 YYREEE, per germline (reference sequence). The CDR3 is 15 amino acids. Trimming removed 4 bases from V and 4 bases from J, with 16 bases in between. CDR3 nucleotide sequence: TGTGCCAGCAGCCCCCGTGGGGGGAGCGCAGATACGCAGTATTTT. This sequence encodes CASSPRGGSADTQYF. Full variable domain (missing parts from reference TRBV5-4 and TRBJ2-3): ETGVTQSPTHLIKTRGQQVTLRCSSQSGHNTVSWYQQALGQGPQFIFQYYREEENGRGNFPPRFSGLQFPNYSSELNVNALELDDSALYLCASSPRGGSADTQYFGPGTRLTVL.

This clone was observed once. J is TRBJ2-7 and V is TRBV6-5; 9 nucleotides line up with TRBD1. Trimming cost V 7 bases and J 7 bases; bases outside gene matches: 14. Germline lookup yields CDR1 MNHEY and CDR2 SVGAGI. This CDR3 is built from 15 residues. The CDR3 DNA follows: TGTGCCAGCAACCCTCTCCGGACAGGGGTGGGTGAGCAGTACTTC. Translation: CASNPLRTGVGEQYF.

The sample holds one count of this clone. The genes are TRBV21-1 and TRBJ2-5; TRBD1 is the table's D call and was not checked against the DNA. TRBV21-1 has pseudogene status. CDR3 length: 15 residues. CDR3 DNA: TGTGCCAGCAGCAACCCGGACAGGGAGGAAGAGACCCAGTACTTC. Its translation is CASSNPDREEETQYF.

A few counts support this clone. The chain combines TRBV28 with TRBJ1-4; no firm D call. This CDR3 spans 14 amino acids. Trimming took 1 base from V and 5 from J, leaving 8 bases between them. The germline gives CDR1 MDHEN, CDR2 SYDVKM. The CDR3 region has the DNA TGTGCCAGCAGTTTATTCGGTCTGAATGAAAAACTGTTTTTT. Protein product: CASSLFGLNEKLFF.

The chain employs TRBV11-2 and TRBJ1-1; D gene ambiguous. The germline V gene has CDR1 SGHAT and CDR2 FQNNGV. CDR3 size: 12 residues. Trimming removed 5 bases from V and 7 bases from J, with 11 bases in between. The CDR3 DNA reads TGTGCCAGCAGCCGATTCGCAGGTGAAGCTTTCTTT. It codes for CASSRFAGEAFF.